The 11 T cell receptor beta chains reported below all come from one sample, sequenced in a study of low-dose radiotherapy and immunotherapy resistance in tumors. First-strand cDNA relied on TRAV- and TRBV-specific primers spanning alpha and beta chains. A constant-region primer paired with the V-primer adapter amplified TCRs over around 18 PCR cycles. From the reads, TCRdb called clonotypes with MiXCR, one entry per CDR3 protein. The sample includes approximately 45,000 distinct CDR3 sequences, 20% to 30% of them seen just once. As for time point: after trial treatment. This sample's treatment: LDRT plus nivolumab, ipilimumab, low-dose cyclophosphamide and aspirin (RACIN trial). Sequences were derived from PBMCs, sampled after low-dose radiotherapy plus immunotherapy. All receptors derive from a male donor with prostate cancer.

This clonotype has a count of ten or more. The rearrangement joins TRBV18 to TRBJ2-5; D is possibly TRBD2 (6 bases). The germline gives CDR1 KGHSH, CDR2 LQKENI. This CDR3 is 17 amino acids long. The V end was cut by 0 bases, the J end by 4 bases, with 18 bases between. CDR3 sequence: CASSPPTGGAKGETQYF. The CDR3 bases are TGTGCCAGCTCACCACCTACAGGCGGGGCAAAGGGAGAGACCCAGTACTTC. Drawing the rest from reference TRBV18 and TRBJ2-5, the complete variable domain is NAGVMQNPRHLVRRRGQEARLRCSPMKGHSHVYWYRQLPEEGLKFMVYLQKENIIDESGMPKERFSAEFPKEGPSILRIQQVVRGDSAAYFCASSPPTGGAKGETQYFGPGTRLLVL.

This clonotype was picked up many times. CDR3 residues: CSALPGLQQGLEQYF. CDR3 coding DNA: TGCAGCGCCCTCCCGGGCCTTCAACAGGGACTCGAGCAGTACTTC. The chain has TRBV20-1 and TRBJ2-7, with D possibly being TRBD1 or TRBD2 (6 bases each). The germline V gene encodes CDR1 DFQATT and CDR2 SNEGSKA (reference sequence). The CDR3 is 15 amino acids.

The chain is built from TRBV10-3 and TRBJ2-5; 12 nucleotides match TRBD2. This CDR3 is 13 amino acids long. J was trimmed by 4 bases and V by 7 bases; bases with no gene match: 1. CDR1 ENHRY and CDR2 SYGVKD come from the germline V gene. The DNA for the CDR3 is TGTGCCATCAAGACTAGCGGGGGAGAGACCCAGTACTTC. As protein: CAIKTSGGETQYF.

This clonotype showed up many times. The chain recombines TRBV5-6 with TRBJ1-6, with a weak D call TRBD1 (6 bases). Trimming shortened V by 3 bases and J by 7 bases, and 14 bases separated the two germline ends. The CDR3 extends over 15 amino acids. The germline V gene has CDR1 SGHDT and CDR2 YYEEEE. The chain's CDR3 is CASSSWGLQNSPLHF. CDR3 bases: TGTGCCAGCAGCTCGTGGGGGCTCCAAAATTCACCCCTCCACTTT.

In its sample, this clonotype was seen many times. The chain has TRBV25-1 and TRBJ1-6; tentatively, D is TRBD1 (5 bases). Germline loops: CDR1 MGHDK, CDR2 SYGVNS. Trimming stripped 4 bases from V and 7 bases from J, with 11 bases between. The CDR3 totals 14 residues. CDR3 region: CASSAAGENSPLHF. The CDR3 DNA follows: TGTGCCAGCAGTGCAGCGGGGGAGAATTCACCCCTCCACTTT.

This clonotype appeared many times. The chain uses TRBV2 and TRBJ2-2; D call uncertain. The CDR3 is 13 residues long. Trimming stripped 3 bases from V and 7 bases from J, with 9 bases between. The germline V gene encodes CDR1 SNHLY and CDR2 FYNNEI. CDR3 sequence: CASSDRFGGELFF. CDR3 nucleotide sequence: TGTGCCAGCAGTGATAGGTTTGGCGGGGAGCTGTTTTTT.

This clonotype was seen only a few times. V is TRBV19 and J is TRBJ1-3, with D unresolved. From germline, CDR1 is LNHDA and CDR2 SQIVND (reference sequence). The CDR3 covers 15 residues. Trimming stripped 2 bases from V and 0 bases from J, with 8 bases between. The CDR3 region is CASSIRLNSGNTIYF. The DNA for the CDR3 is TGTGCCAGTAGTATAAGACTGAACTCTGGAAACACCATATATTTT.

This clonotype came up many times. The chain uses TRBV4-1 and TRBJ2-5; weak D call: TRBD2 (7 bases). Germline-derived CDR1 and CDR2 are MGHRA and YSYEKL. This CDR3 has 16 amino acids. V gave up 1 base and J gave up 2 bases, with 14 bases separating them. The CDR3 protein is CASSQVGGGEQETQYF. The CDR3 DNA sequence: TGCGCCAGCAGCCAAGTAGGGGGGGGCGAACAAGAGACCCAGTACTTC.

This clonotype was recorded at least ten times. The chain is built from TRBV2 and TRBJ1-5; D is possibly TRBD1 (5 bases). Germline CDR1 is SNHLY and CDR2 is FYNNEI. V was shortened by 10 bases and J by 4 bases, with 23 bases between the two germline ends. The CDR3 runs 16 residues. CDR3 DNA sequence: TGTGCCACCAGGCAGGGAACCGGTACAATAAATCAGCCCCAGCATTTT. This codes for CATRQGTGTINQPQHF.

The rearrangement uses TRBV30 and TRBJ2-1; 9 bases map to TRBD1. V dropped 0 bases and J dropped 3; count of bases not matched to a gene: 9. Germline values: CDR1 GTSNPN, CDR2 SVGIG (reference sequence). The CDR3 sequence is 17 residues long. CDR3 DNA: TGTGCCTGGAGTGTACGACAGGGGGTCCCCTTCTACAATGAGCAGTTCTTC. Protein sequence: CAWSVRQGVPFYNEQFF.

This clonotype was counted ten times or more. The CDR3 sequence: CASKNGPENTEAFF. The DNA of the CDR3 is TGTGCCAGCAAGAATGGCCCAGAGAACACTGAAGCTTTCTTT. The V call is TRBV6-6, the J call TRBJ1-1, with D hard to call. The CDR3 is 14 amino acids. Germline V gives CDR1 MNHNY, CDR2 SVGAGI (reference sequence). Trimming left V 7 bases short and J 1 base short, with 13 bases between.